This TCR beta chain was sequenced for a study of OX40 agonist ivuxolimab in advanced cancers. This clone occurred once. Assay: immunoSEQ multiplex PCR; the TCRdb copy retains only in-frame clones and omits some. The table lists 30,000 or so clones, about four fifths of them singletons. This clonotype was obtained from an adult with an advanced solid tumor such as melanoma, head and neck, liver or kidney cancer. Source: CD4+ or CD8+ T cells sorted from blood, taken in a trial of the OX40 agonist ivuxolimab.

The DNA for the CDR3 is TGTGCCAGCAGCTTAATTTATGGCGCGGGGACCTACGAGCAGTACTTC. Encoded protein: CASSLIYGAGTYEQYF. The V call is TRBV11-2, the J call TRBJ2-7, with D perhaps matching TRBD2 (6 bases). The CDR3 consists of 16 residues. CDR1 is SGHAT, CDR2 FQNNGV, per germline. V was clipped by 2 bases and J by 2 bases, with 16 bases between them.